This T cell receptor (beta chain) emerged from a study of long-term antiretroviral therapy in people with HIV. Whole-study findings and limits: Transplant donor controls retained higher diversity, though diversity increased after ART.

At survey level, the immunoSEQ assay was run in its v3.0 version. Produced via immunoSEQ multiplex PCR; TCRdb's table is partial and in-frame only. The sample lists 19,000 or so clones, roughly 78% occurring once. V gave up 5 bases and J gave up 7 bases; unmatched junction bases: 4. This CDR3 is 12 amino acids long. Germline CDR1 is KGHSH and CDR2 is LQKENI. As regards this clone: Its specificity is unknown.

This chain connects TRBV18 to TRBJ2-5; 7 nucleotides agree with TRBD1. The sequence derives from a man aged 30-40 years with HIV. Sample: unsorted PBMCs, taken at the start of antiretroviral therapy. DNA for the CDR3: TGTGCCAGCTCAAGCGACAGGGCGACCCAGTACTTC. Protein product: CASSSDRATQYF. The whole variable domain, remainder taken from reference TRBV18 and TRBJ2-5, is NAGVMQNPRHLVRRRGQEARLRCSPMKGHSHVYWYRQLPEEGLKFMVYLQKENIIDESGMPKERFSAEFPKEGPSILRIQQVVRGDSAAYFCASSSDRATQYFGPGTRLLVL.